The clone carrying this T cell receptor beta chain showed up just a few times. Its specificity is not known. This specimen belongs to a study of cytomegalovirus exposure and HLA in healthy donors. Whole-study results and caveats: It was reported that TCR beta sequences correctly inferred the HLA-A and HLA-B alleles for most subjects. Overall, about 160 TCR beta chains were annotated as cytomegalovirus-associated. Rarity marked most TCR sequences, yet some public TCRs occurred in many donors.

PCR primers comprised 60 Vbeta and 13 Jbeta primers. Profiling relied on immunoSEQ multiplex PCR, and the TCRdb table lists in-frame clones only, not all of them. The data hold more than 45,000 clones, with 70% to 85% observed a single time. This clonotype was obtained from a man younger than 40 in good health and CMV-seronegative. The sample taken for sequencing was PBMCs.

The CDR3 reads CSVASGSNQPQHF. The CDR3 region has the DNA TGCAGCGTTGCGTCAGGAAGCAATCAGCCCCAGCATTTT. The chain carries TRBV29-1 and TRBJ1-5; D remains ambiguous. The CDR3 extends over 13 amino acids. Germline assignment: CDR1 SQVTM and CDR2 ANQGSEA. The V end lost 4 bases, the J end lost 1 base, and 8 bases lay between the germline ends.